The subject of this entry is one T cell receptor beta chain. The antigen is not known. This entry is derived from a study of cytomegalovirus exposure and HLA in healthy donors. Broader study findings: Analyzed later, most CMV-associated TCR beta chains appeared HLA-restricted.

All the people who gave samples were healthy bone marrow donors. PCR used 60 Vbeta primers and 13 Jbeta primers. Clones were sequenced by immunoSEQ multiplex PCR, and TCRdb holds only the in-frame ones, with some missing. The sample holds some 180,000 clones, roughly four fifths seen once. This clonotype originated in a man aged 18-30 years in good health and CMV-seronegative. Sequenced input: PBMCs.

CDR3 nucleotides: TGTGCCAGCACTTACAGGGATCGCACTGAAGCTTTCTTT. It encodes CASTYRDRTEAFF. The chain carries TRBV2 and TRBJ1-1, with D maybe TRBD1 (6 bases). Germline values: CDR1 SNHLY, CDR2 FYNNEI. The CDR3 is made up of 13 amino acids. Trimming removed 7 bases at V and 4 bases at J, with 13 bases between.